This record covers a single T cell receptor beta chain. Its antigen is not identified. The entry originates in a study of CD4 T cells in relation to SARS-CoV-2 and coronaviruses. Germline loops: CDR1 MRHNA, CDR2 SNTAGT. Trimming took 3 bases from V and 5 from J; bases not matched to a gene: 4. The CDR3 sequence is 14 residues long. Measured with immunoSEQ multiplex PCR; TCRdb has only the in-frame clones, and not every one. The table lists 20,000 to 25,000 clones, less than 80% of them singletons. Study-wide results and limits: In around two thirds of donors, memory CD4+ clonotypes crossrecognized SARS-CoV-2 and at least one common cold coronavirus spike.

Before the COVID-19 pandemic, during about 2011-2019, CD4+ T cells were taken from unexposed donors. After nine to ten days of culture, CD4+ T cells were isolated. This TCR was recovered from a human donor in good health. The chain combines TRBV6-4 with TRBJ2-1; 7 positions match TRBD2. What was sequenced was CD4+ T cells from PBMCs, cultured in vitro. The CDR3: CASSESRENNEQFF. The CDR3 DNA reads TGTGCCAGCAGTGAATCGCGGGAGAACAATGAGCAGTTCTTC.